This TCR beta chain is drawn from a study of technical replicates of blood from several donors. Profiling relied on immunoSEQ multiplex PCR, and the TCRdb table lists in-frame clones only, not all of them. Seen here are 50,000 to 65,000 clones, roughly 86% observed once, and the top ten hold 4% to 5%. Looked up from germline, CDR1 is SGHDT and CDR2 is YYEEEE. The CDR3 is 14 amino acids. The V end was cut by 0 bases, the J end by 1 base, with 7 bases between. The chain carries TRBV5-6 and TRBJ1-1, with D unclear. Sequencing was performed on PBMCs. The sequence came from a human donor in good health. Some clones in this sample may be carry-over from other donors' samples. The CDR3 sequence: CASSLAAGNTEAFF. The CDR3, as DNA: TGTGCCAGCAGCTTGGCCGCAGGGAACACTGAAGCTTTCTTT. Full variable domain (missing parts from reference TRBV5-6 and TRBJ1-1): DAGVTQSPTHLIKTRGQQVTLRCSPKSGHDTVSWYQQALGQGPQFIFQYYEEEERQRGNFPDRFSGHQFPNYSSELNVNALLLGDSALYLCASSLAAGNTEAFFGQGTRLTVV.